This TCR beta chain was sequenced for a study of cytomegalovirus exposure and HLA in healthy donors. 13 Jbeta primers and 60 Vbeta primers were used for the PCR. The method was immunoSEQ multiplex PCR; TCRdb's version includes in-frame clones alone and lacks a portion of them. The sample yields 220,000 or so clones, roughly 80% seen once. The sequenced material came from PBMCs. The TCR was taken from a woman aged 40 to 50 in good health and CMV-seronegative.

DNA of the CDR3: TGTGCCAGCTCATCCTCCACCGGGGAGCTGTTTTTT. Translation gives CASSSSTGELFF. The chain joins TRBV18 to TRBJ2-2; no clear D gene. This CDR3 region has 12 residues. Between the trimmed V and J ends, which lost 5 bases and 4 bases, there was a span of 5 bases. From germline, CDR1 is KGHSH and CDR2 LQKENI.